These 30 T cell receptor beta chains were all obtained from the same sample, sequenced in a study of blood T cell repertoires in COVID-19. TCRdb's copy holds only in-frame clones and misses some; the assay was immunoSEQ multiplex PCR. The data show some 330,000 clones, 88% seen once. The sequencing sample was made of PBMCs or T cells enriched from blood (not recorded which). All receptors derive from a man aged 30-40 years who had recovered from COVID-19.

This clone has a handful of counts. The rearrangement joins TRBV30 to TRBJ1-5; TRBD1 matches at 8 bases. CDR3 length: 13 amino acids. Germline V gene data show CDR1 as GTSNPN and CDR2 as SVGIG (reference sequence). After removal of 0 bases from V and 5 bases from J, the junction contained 0 bases not matched to a gene. CDR3 residues: CAWSVDRDQPQHF. Here the CDR3 DNA reads TGTGCCTGGAGTGTGGACAGGGATCAGCCCCAGCATTTT.

The chain links TRBV18 to TRBJ1-5, with D unresolved. Germline V gene lookup returns CDR1 KGHSH and CDR2 LQKENI. Trimming pared 2 bases from V and 6 bases from J, leaving 11 bases between. The CDR3 consists of 14 residues. The CDR3 sequence is CASSPGERSQPQHF. DNA of the CDR3: TGTGCCAGCTCACCAGGGGAGAGGAGTCAGCCCCAGCATTTT.

This clone was detected a few times. This sequence joins TRBV5-1 and TRBJ2-5, with a weak D call TRBD2 (6 bases). Between the trimmed V and J ends, which lost 5 bases and 4 bases, there was a span of 9 bases. Germline V gene lookup returns CDR1 SGHRS and CDR2 YFSETQ. This CDR3 region has 12 residues. CDR3 in amino acids: CASSVGGETQYF. The CDR3 bases are TGCGCCAGCAGTGTGGGGGGAGAGACCCAGTACTTC.

The chain carries TRBV19 and TRBJ1-2; a possible D gene is TRBD1 (6 bases). Germline V gene lookup returns CDR1 LNHDA and CDR2 SQIVND (reference sequence). V gave up 5 bases and J gave up 4 bases, with 20 bases separating them. CDR3 length: 16 residues. The CDR3 here is CASSDWQGPEPYGYTF. For the CDR3, the DNA is TGTGCCAGTAGTGATTGGCAGGGGCCGGAACCCTATGGCTACACCTTC.

CDR3 nucleotides: TGTGCCAGCAGCTTAGTAGGGTCGTCTGGGACAGGGGCCTACGAGCAGTACTTC. Its protein product is CASSLVGSSGTGAYEQYF. The chain joins TRBV7-8 to TRBJ2-7, with 10 bases identical to TRBD1. Per the germline V gene, CDR1 is SGHVS and CDR2 is FQNEAQ. J gave up 2 bases and V 1 base, and 11 bases lay outside the gene matches. CDR3 length equals 18 residues.

The J gene is TRBJ2-7, the V gene TRBV5-1; 7 bases map to TRBD1. Unmatched junction bases numbered 3, after V lost 3 bases and J lost 3 bases. This CDR3 has 13 amino acids. Germline V gene lookup returns CDR1 SGHRS and CDR2 YFSETQ. The CDR3 DNA follows: TGCGCCAGCAGCTCCAGGGGGTACTACGAGCAGTACTTC. This encodes CASSSRGYYEQYF.

This clone showed up just once. This rearrangement joins TRBV15 to TRBJ2-5; D is unclear. Between the trimmed V and J ends, which lost 0 bases and 4 bases, there was a span of 6 bases. The CDR3 is 13 amino acids. Germline V lookup: CDR1 LNHNV, CDR2 YYDKDF (reference sequence). CDR3 sequence: CATSRDYRETQYF. The CDR3, as DNA: TGTGCCACCAGCAGAGATTATAGAGAGACCCAGTACTTC.

Written as DNA, the CDR3 is TGTGCCAGCAGCTTAGGGGCGGGGCCTGGAAACACCATATATTTT. This encodes CASSLGAGPGNTIYF. This rearrangement joins TRBV7-6 to TRBJ1-3, with D perhaps TRBD1 (5 bases). Germline CDR1 is SGHVS and CDR2 is FNYEAQ. The CDR3 totals 15 residues. The ends were cut back, 1 base at V and 2 bases at J, with 9 bases in the middle.

V and J are TRBV7-3 and TRBJ1-1; D is possibly TRBD1 (6 bases). The CDR3 runs to 14 residues. Germline CDR1 is SGHTA and CDR2 is FQGTGA. The V gene lost 2 bases and the J gene lost 7 bases, with 14 bases spanning the gap. CDR3 DNA: TGTGCCAGCAGCTTAGTGGGGGGGGGCGATGAAGCTTTCTTT. It yields the protein CASSLVGGGDEAFF.

The rearrangement joins TRBV5-6 to TRBJ1-6; 7 bases align to TRBD1. Trimming cost V 0 bases and J 9 bases; bases outside gene matches: 9. The CDR3 is made up of 16 amino acids. Germline lookup yields CDR1 SGHDT and CDR2 YYEEEE. CDR3 nucleotide sequence: TGTGCCAGCAGCTTGGACCCAGGGGGATTCTTTTCACCCCTCCACTTT. Protein product: CASSLDPGGFFSPLHF.

As to this clone: This sample includes further DNA sequences coding for the same CDR3. The chain employs TRBV4-1 and TRBJ1-2; weak D call: TRBD1 (6 bases). The length of the CDR3 is 13 residues. Per germline, CDR1 MGHRA and CDR2 YSYEKL. Trimming took off 0 bases at V and 6 bases at J, with 8 bases between the two ends. CDR3 DNA: TGCGCCAGCAGCCAAGACAGGGGAGATGGCTACACCTTC. This codes for CASSQDRGDGYTF.

The chain links TRBV10-1 to TRBJ2-7, with D tentatively TRBD1 (6 bases). There are 15 residues in the CDR3. V was trimmed by 6 bases and J by 4 bases, leaving 19 bases between them. Germline V lookup: CDR1 WNHNN, CDR2 SYGVQD (reference sequence). CDR3: CASRTPAGVLYEQYF. The CDR3 coding sequence is TGCGCCAGCAGAACCCCGGCAGGGGTTCTTTACGAGCAGTACTTC.

The rearrangement uses TRBV2 and TRBJ1-6; a possible D gene is TRBD1 (5 bases). The CDR3 is 15 amino acids. Trimming removed 3 bases from V and 5 bases from J, with 11 bases in between. Germline lookup yields CDR1 SNHLY and CDR2 FYNNEI. Here the CDR3 reads CASSEQGTNNSPLHF. In DNA, the CDR3 is TGTGCCAGCAGTGAGCAGGGCACCAATAATTCACCCCTCCACTTT.

This clone was counted between two and nine times. The chain recombines TRBV5-6 with TRBJ1-6, with 7 bases lining up with TRBD1. Germline V gives CDR1 SGHDT, CDR2 YYEEEE. CDR3 length equals 16 residues. Trimming took 2 bases from V and 7 from J; bases not matched to a gene: 9. The chain's CDR3 is CASSFLKGARNSPLHF. The CDR3 DNA follows: TGTGCCAGCAGCTTTTTGAAGGGGGCTCGGAATTCACCCCTCCACTTT.

The chain is built from TRBV15 and TRBJ2-7, with D uncertain. Germline V gene data show CDR1 as LNHNV and CDR2 as YYDKDF (reference sequence). With 0 bases removed from V and 0 bases from J, the gap between germline ends came to 6 bases. This CDR3 has 14 residues. This CDR3 is CATSRDLVSYEQYF. CDR3 nucleotide sequence: TGTGCCACCAGCAGAGATCTAGTCTCCTACGAGCAGTACTTC.

This rearrangement joins TRBV21-1 to TRBJ1-6; TRBD1, the table's D call, lacks a check against the DNA. TRBV21-1 constitutes a pseudogene. This CDR3 contains 16 residues. This chain's CDR3 is CASSKGTGGSGSPLHF. The CDR3 coding sequence is TGTGCCAGCAGCAAAGGGACAGGGGGCAGCGGTTCACCCCTCCACTTT.

The J gene is TRBJ1-5, the V gene TRBV3-1 (or the pseudogene TRBV3-2); D is unclear. V lost 0 bases, J lost 4 bases, and 10 bases lay in between. CDR3 size: 15 residues. Germline V lookup: CDR1 LGHDT, CDR2 YNNKEL (reference sequence). The CDR3 spells CASSQDLSGNQPQHF. CDR3 nucleotide sequence: TGTGCCAGCAGCCAAGATCTTAGCGGTAATCAGCCCCAGCATTTT.

CDR3 DNA: TGCGCCAGCAGCGCGGGACTAGGATTTTACAATGAGCAGTTCTTC. The encoded protein is CASSAGLGFYNEQFF. The rearrangement joins TRBV5-1 to TRBJ2-1; 8 nucleotides align to TRBD2. The CDR3 covers 15 residues. After removal of 4 bases from V and 4 bases from J, the junction contained 7 bases not matched to a gene. Germline V CDR1 and CDR2: SGHRS, YFSETQ.

CDR3 DNA sequence: TGTGCCAGCAGTTTCCAGACGACAATGAAGCAGTTCTTC. Translating gives CASSFQTTMKQFF. This chain uses TRBV12-3 or TRBV12-4 with TRBJ2-1, with D unclear. V lost 3 bases to trimming and J lost 11 bases, with 14 bases between them. The CDR3 extends over 13 amino acids.

DNA for the CDR3: TGTGCCAGCAGCGTAGCGGGAGCGGGGGGGTTAGATACGCAGTATTTT. This encodes CASSVAGAGGLDTQYF. The V and J genes are TRBV9 and TRBJ2-3, with 10 positions matching TRBD2. Germline lookup yields CDR1 SGDLS and CDR2 YYNGEE. Trimming at V came to 0 bases and at J to 5 bases, leaving 6 bases not matched to a gene. The CDR3 covers 16 residues. Using reference TRBV9 and TRBJ2-3 for the parts outside the CDR3, the full variable domain is DSGVTQTPKHLITATGQRVTLRCSPRSGDLSVYWYQQSLDQGLQFLIQYYNGEERAKGNILERFSAQQFPDLHSELNLSSLELGDSALYFCASSVAGAGGLDTQYFGPGTRLTVL.

J is TRBJ1-5 and V is TRBV15; D perhaps matches TRBD1 (5 bases). The germline gives CDR1 LNHNV, CDR2 YYDKDF (reference sequence). CDR3 length: 14 amino acids. Trimming took off 8 bases at V and 11 bases at J, with 22 bases between the two ends. The CDR3 sequence: CATSSRGNDWSQHF. The CDR3 DNA reads TGTGCCACCTCTTCAAGGGGCAACGACTGGTCCCAGCATTTT.

This chain connects TRBV7-9 to TRBJ1-2; no reliable D call. Trimming took 2 bases from V and 5 from J, leaving 15 bases between them. The germline V gene has CDR1 SEHNR and CDR2 FQNEAQ (reference sequence). The CDR3 has 15 residues. The DNA for the CDR3 is TGTGCCAGCAGCTTATCTACCTCAACAGTATATGGCTACACCTTC. This encodes CASSLSTSTVYGYTF.

The chain has TRBV13 and TRBJ1-1, with TRBD1 matching over 7 bases. From germline, CDR1 is PRHDT and CDR2 FYEKMQ (reference sequence). The CDR3 runs to 12 residues. V gave up 3 bases and J gave up 8 bases; unmatched junction bases: 3. DNA of the CDR3: TGTGCCAGCAGCTTTAAGGACAGGGAAGCTTTCTTT. This codes for CASSFKDREAFF.

The chain has TRBV12-3 or TRBV12-4 and TRBJ2-7; D unresolved. CDR3 size: 11 residues. Trimming took off 6 bases at V and 3 bases at J, with 6 bases between the two ends. CDR3 region: CASSELYEQYF. In nucleotides, the CDR3 is TGTGCCAGCAGCGAACTCTACGAGCAGTACTTC.

The chain uses TRBV7-6 and TRBJ1-1; D gene uncertain. V was trimmed by 3 bases and J by 7 bases, leaving 18 bases between them. The germline V gene encodes CDR1 SGHVS and CDR2 FNYEAQ. The CDR3 runs 15 residues. The CDR3 loop reads CASSFLPLERSEAFF. Written as DNA, the CDR3 is TGTGCCAGCAGCTTCCTCCCCCTCGAGAGGAGTGAAGCTTTCTTT. Drawing the rest from reference TRBV7-6 and TRBJ1-1, the complete variable domain is GAGVSQSPRYKVTKRGQDVALRCDPISGHVSLYWYRQALGQGPEFLTYFNYEAQQDKSGLPNDRFSAERPEGSISTLTIQRTEQRDSAMYRCASSFLPLERSEAFFGQGTRLTVV.

This chain connects TRBV28 to TRBJ1-4; D not certain. CDR1 and CDR2 (germline): MDHEN, SYDVKM. The ends were cut back, 6 bases at V and 7 bases at J, with 18 bases in the middle. The CDR3 has 15 amino acids. The CDR3 coding sequence is TGTGCCAGCAGCCTCAGCGCCCTTAAGAGTGAAAAACTGTTTTTT. Residues: CASSLSALKSEKLFF.

V is TRBV19 and J is TRBJ2-5; TRBD1 aligns across 7 bases. The CDR3 extends over 14 amino acids. CDR1 LNHDA and CDR2 SQIVND come from the germline V gene (reference sequence). Losses at the gene ends were 9 bases for V and 1 base for J; bases not matched to a gene: 8. CDR3 amino acids: CARNRDSFQETQYF. The CDR3 nucleotides are TGTGCCAGAAACCGGGACAGCTTCCAAGAGACCCAGTACTTC.

The chain couples TRBV5-6 to TRBJ1-2, with 10 bases matching TRBD1. Germline V CDR1 and CDR2: SGHDT, YYEEEE. V lost 1 base, J lost 6 bases, and 6 bases stayed unmatched. The CDR3 length is 15 residues. The CDR3 loop reads CASSLPRQGANGYTF. The CDR3 DNA is TGTGCCAGCAGCTTGCCCCGACAGGGGGCGAATGGCTACACCTTC.

The chain recombines TRBV5-1 with TRBJ1-2, with 11 positions matching TRBD1. V was pared by 4 bases and J by 13 bases, with 6 bases of the junction left unmatched. There are 12 residues in the CDR3. The germline V gene encodes CDR1 SGHRS and CDR2 YFSETQ. DNA of the CDR3: TGCGCCAGCAGCCTGGACAGGGGGCTCTCCACCTTC. It translates to CASSLDRGLSTF.

The J gene is TRBJ1-1, the V gene TRBV5-6; TRBD1 matches 8 bases. This CDR3 is 14 amino acids long. The V gene's germline CDR1 is SGHDT and CDR2 YYEEEE. V trimming: 4 bases; J trimming: 5 bases; junction bases outside the gene matches: 7. In DNA form, the CDR3 reads TGTGCCAGCAGCCCAGGGGGCGCAAGGACTGAAGCTTTCTTT. Translation gives CASSPGGARTEAFF.